The TCR beta chain described here comes from a study of OX40 agonist ivuxolimab in advanced cancers. Across the study: Patients assigned to dose escalation were diagnosed with hepatocellular carcinoma, melanoma, renal cell or head and neck cancer.

Sequencing was performed with immunoSEQ multiplex PCR; in TCRdb, only in-frame clones are kept and a portion is missing. The sample gives around 84,000 clones, approximately 80% of which show up once; roughly 0.48% is in the top ten. A note on this clone: The antigen remains unidentified.

The CDR3 extends over 14 amino acids. Trimming pared 5 bases from V and 0 bases from J, leaving 11 bases between. CDR1 LNHDA and CDR2 SQIVND come from the germline V gene (reference sequence). Study observations and caveats: With doses of 0.1 to 3.0 mg/kg, CD4+ and CD8+ blood T cells had undergone clonal expansion by week 6.

Prior autoimmune disease or systemic immunosuppression barred patients. At cycle 4 day 1, cycle 7 day 1, and baseline, blood was sampled. This sequence joins TRBV19 and TRBJ2-7, with D possibly being TRBD1 (6 bases). The TCR comes from an adult with an advanced solid tumor such as melanoma, head and neck, liver or kidney cancer. This specimen was CD4+ or CD8+ T cells sorted from blood, taken in a trial of the OX40 agonist ivuxolimab. The CDR3 nucleotides are TGTGCCAGTAGTGTCAGGGGTACCTCCTACGAGCAGTACTTC. This encodes CASSVRGTSYEQYF.